The next 18 T cell receptor beta chains were all read from a single sample in a study of preoperative IRX-2 immunotherapy in early breast cancer. Clones were sequenced by immunoSEQ multiplex PCR, and TCRdb holds only the in-frame ones, with some missing. The data contain 10,000 to 15,000 clones, approximately 91% of them singletons. Treatment: preoperative locoregional IRX-2 cytokine immunotherapy. This sample was gathered from a patient treated with IRX-2 immunotherapy. These receptor sequences come from a human donor with breast cancer.

This chain joins TRBV6-1 and TRBJ2-7; a possible D gene is TRBD2 (5 bases). The CDR3 is 12 residues long. Germline loops: CDR1 MNHNS, CDR2 SASEGT. V was cut by 6 bases and J by 6 bases, with 12 bases left in between. The CDR3 here is CASSFLASEQYV. CDR3 DNA: TGTGCCAGCAGCTTCCTAGCAAGCGAGCAGTACGTC.

The chain uses TRBV9 and TRBJ2-2, with TRBD2 matching 7 bases. J gave up 6 bases and V 3 bases, and 14 bases lay outside the gene matches. The length of the CDR3 is 17 residues. Germline V gene sequence: CDR1 SGDLS, CDR2 YYNGEE. CDR3 amino acids: CASSEGWEGSGPGELFF. CDR3 DNA sequence: TGTGCCAGCAGCGAGGGTTGGGAGGGTTCCGGACCCGGGGAGCTGTTTTTT. The full variable domain, rest sourced from reference TRBV9 and TRBJ2-2, is DSGVTQTPKHLITATGQRVTLRCSPRSGDLSVYWYQQSLDQGLQFLIQYYNGEERAKGNILERFSAQQFPDLHSELNLSSLELGDSALYFCASSEGWEGSGPGELFFGEGSRLTVL.

The V gene is TRBV2, the J gene TRBJ2-5, with no clear D. V was clipped by 5 bases and J by 1 base, with 11 bases between them. CDR1 and CDR2 (germline): SNHLY, FYNNEI. The length of the CDR3 is 14 residues. CDR3 nucleotide sequence: TGTGCCAGCAGTTCCCGGTGGGGCCAAGAGACCCAGTACTTC. Its protein is CASSSRWGQETQYF.

This clone was picked up a small number of times. The genes are TRBV19 and TRBJ2-3, with a weak D call TRBD1 (5 bases). Germline V gene lookup returns CDR1 LNHDA and CDR2 SQIVND (reference sequence). The V gene lost 0 bases and the J gene lost 3 bases, with 7 bases spanning the gap. This CDR3 is 14 amino acids long. The CDR3 region is CASSIDAGTDTQYF. The DNA of the CDR3 is TGTGCCAGTAGTATAGACGCAGGGACAGATACGCAGTATTTT.

The chain recombines TRBV9 with TRBJ2-1, with D maybe TRBD1 (5 bases). Trimming shortened V by 0 bases and J by 10 bases, and 17 bases separated the two germline ends. The germline CDR1 and CDR2 sequences are SGDLS and YYNGEE. The CDR3 is made up of 15 amino acids. The DNA of the CDR3 is TGTGCCAGCAGCGTAGATGGCCAGGGTATGGGCGAGCAGTTCTTC. Translation gives CASSVDGQGMGEQFF. Together with reference TRBV9 and TRBJ2-1, the CDR3 gives the full variable domain: DSGVTQTPKHLITATGQRVTLRCSPRSGDLSVYWYQQSLDQGLQFLIQYYNGEERAKGNILERFSAQQFPDLHSELNLSSLELGDSALYFCASSVDGQGMGEQFFGPGTRLTVL.

The rearrangement uses TRBV5-1 and TRBJ1-3; D remains unclear. The CDR3 loop spans 14 amino acids. V lost 0 bases and J lost 3, with 7 bases in between. Germline-derived CDR1 and CDR2 are SGHRS and YFSETQ. As DNA, the CDR3 is TGCGCCAGCAGCTTGGTGGGGATTGGAAACACCATATATTTT. Its translation: CASSLVGIGNTIYF.

V and J are TRBV12-5 and TRBJ1-5; D is unclear. Trimming removed 2 bases at V and 6 bases at J, with 8 bases between. This CDR3 comprises 13 residues. Germline V CDR1 and CDR2: LGHNT, FRNRAP. The CDR3 loop reads CASGLSRTQPQHF. Written as DNA, the CDR3 is TGTGCTAGTGGTTTGTCGAGGACTCAGCCCCAGCATTTT.

The chain combines TRBV5-1 with TRBJ1-2; D not certain. The CDR3 is made up of 13 amino acids. V lost 1 base and J lost 7, with 11 bases in between. In germline, CDR1 is SGHRS, CDR2 YFSETQ. CDR3 nucleotides: TGCGCCAGCAGCTTGATCCGGGAAAGTGGCTACACCTTC. Protein sequence: CASSLIRESGYTF.

The chain carries TRBV11-3 and TRBJ1-4, with a possible D match to TRBD1 (6 bases). V was clipped by 3 bases and J by 3 bases, with 11 bases between them. The CDR3 extends over 15 amino acids. The germline V gene encodes CDR1 SGHNT and CDR2 YENEEA. CDR3 residues: CASSFRTVSNEKLFF. CDR3 in DNA: TGTGCCAGCAGCTTTCGGACAGTGTCTAATGAAAAACTGTTTTTT.

This chain links TRBV12-5 with TRBJ1-2; TRBD1 aligns across 10 bases. CDR3 length equals 16 residues. V trimming: 1 base; J trimming: 2 bases; junction bases outside the gene matches: 4. Germline V gene lookup returns CDR1 LGHNT and CDR2 FRNRAP. The CDR3 protein is CASGLGRGQGNYGYTF. The CDR3 coding sequence is TGTGCTAGTGGTTTGGGCCGGGGACAGGGGAACTATGGCTACACCTTC.

The V call is TRBV19, the J call TRBJ2-1; D may match TRBD1 or TRBD2 (7 bases each). The CDR3 has 16 amino acids. V was shortened by 4 bases and J by 4 bases, with 17 bases between the two germline ends. Germline CDR1 LNHDA, CDR2 SQIVND (reference sequence). The CDR3 region has the DNA TGTGCCAGTAGTAGGGGAGGGACAGCCTTATACAATGAGCAGTTCTTC. This encodes CASSRGGTALYNEQFF.

This clone was seen a single time. V is TRBV18 and J is TRBJ1-6; perhaps TRBD1 as D (5 bases). There are 17 residues in the CDR3. V lost 3 bases and J lost 7, with 19 bases in between. Germline V gives CDR1 KGHSH, CDR2 LQKENI. The CDR3: CASSPLPGGDLNSPLHF. The CDR3 nucleotides are TGTGCCAGCTCACCCCTACCCGGGGGAGACCTAAATTCACCCCTCCACTTT. Combining the CDR3 with reference TRBV18 and TRBJ1-6 gives the whole variable domain NAGVMQNPRHLVRRRGQEARLRCSPMKGHSHVYWYRQLPEEGLKFMVYLQKENIIDESGMPKERFSAEFPKEGPSILRIQQVVRGDSAAYFCASSPLPGGDLNSPLHFGNGTRLTVT.

The chain carries TRBV4-1 and TRBJ1-1, with D possibly TRBD1 on 5 matching bases. Trimming cost V 4 bases and J 3 bases, with 18 bases left between them. Germline values: CDR1 MGHRA, CDR2 YSYEKL. This CDR3 has 16 residues. This chain's CDR3 is CASSLTPYRWDTEAFF. The CDR3 coding sequence is TGCGCCAGCAGCCTCACTCCCTACAGGTGGGACACTGAAGCTTTCTTT.

This rearrangement joins TRBV4-2 to TRBJ2-4, with 8 bases fitting TRBD2. Trimming took 4 bases from V and 3 from J; bases not matched to a gene: 14. In germline, CDR1 is LGHNA, CDR2 YNFKEQ. CDR3 size: 18 residues. The CDR3 sequence is CASSLSGLRGVGKNIQYF. DNA of the CDR3: TGTGCCAGCAGCCTTAGCGGGTTGCGGGGGGTAGGCAAAAACATTCAGTACTTC.

The chain employs TRBV2 and TRBJ2-2, with D possibly called TRBD1 or TRBD2 (7 bases each). Trimming removed 2 bases at V and 7 bases at J, with 14 bases between. The CDR3 covers 15 residues. Germline V CDR1 and CDR2: SNHLY, FYNNEI. The CDR3 loop is CASSELAGGDGELFF. The CDR3 DNA reads TGTGCCAGCAGTGAACTAGCAGGGGGGGACGGGGAGCTGTTTTTT.

This chain connects TRBV6-1 to TRBJ1-5; possible D gene TRBD1, 6 bases. V gave up 3 bases and J gave up 1 base, with 13 bases separating them. The CDR3 totals 16 residues. CDR1 and CDR2 from the germline V gene are MNHNS and SASEGT. The chain's CDR3 is CASSDLTGMSNQPQHF. The CDR3 bases are TGTGCCAGCAGTGACTTGACAGGTATGAGCAATCAGCCCCAGCATTTT.

The chain links TRBV18 to TRBJ1-6; no firm D call. Trimming cost V 2 bases and J 10 bases, with 9 bases left between them. Germline lookup yields CDR1 KGHSH and CDR2 LQKENI. The CDR3 has 13 residues. The CDR3 coding sequence is TGTGCCAGCTCACCATCTGGGGAGTCACCCCTCCACTTT. This codes for CASSPSGESPLHF.

The V gene is TRBV5-1, the J gene TRBJ2-2, with D unresolved. Trimming shortened V by 5 bases and J by 0 bases, and 5 bases separated the two germline ends. Germline V gives CDR1 SGHRS, CDR2 YFSETQ. The CDR3 is made up of 13 amino acids. The CDR3 loop reads CASRGTNTGELFF. The CDR3 DNA is TGCGCCAGCAGGGGGACGAACACCGGGGAGCTGTTTTTT.